Below are 20 T cell receptor beta chains sequenced from a single sample in a study of T cell repertoires in cytomegalovirus infection. Via MiXCR, TCRdb re-called the reads, giving one row per CDR3 protein. The table lists some 350,000 distinct CDR3 sequences, 15% to 20% of them singletons. Material for sequencing was PBMCs. Receptors originate from a human donor in good health (CMV status not recorded). Some clones in this sample may be carry-over from other donors' samples.

This clonotype came up a few times. The CDR3 DNA is TGTGCCAGCAGTTTTGGGCCTGACAGGAGAAATGAAAAACTGTTTTTT. It codes for CASSFGPDRRNEKLFF. The chain joins TRBV12-3 or TRBV12-4 to TRBJ1-4; a weak D match, TRBD1 (6 bases). Trimming removed 3 bases from V and 5 bases from J, with 16 bases in between. This CDR3 spans 16 amino acids.

This clonotype was picked up many times. The rearrangement uses TRBV7-2 and TRBJ1-2, with a possible D match to TRBD1 (5 bases). The CDR3 length is 13 residues. Germline loops: CDR1 SGHTA, CDR2 FQGNSA. Deletions cut 1 base from V and 8 bases from J, with 11 bases between. The CDR3 sequence is CASSLVSRGGYTF. The CDR3 region has the DNA TGTGCCAGCAGCTTAGTCTCGAGGGGCGGCTACACCTTC.

This clonotype showed up many times. The chain combines TRBV28 with TRBJ1-1; a weak D match, TRBD1 (5 bases). The CDR3 is made up of 14 amino acids. Trimming cost V 8 bases and J 1 base, with 14 bases left between them. Germline loops: CDR1 MDHEN, CDR2 SYDVKM. The CDR3 is CASVPWGPNTEAFF. In nucleotides, the CDR3 is TGTGCCAGCGTCCCCTGGGGCCCGAACACTGAAGCTTTCTTT.

CDR3 nucleotides: TGTGCCAGCAGCTTCAGGCGGCAATCCTACGAGCAGTACTTC. Translation gives CASSFRRQSYEQYF. The chain joins TRBV11-2 to TRBJ2-7, with no clear D. This CDR3 comprises 14 residues. Germline V lookup: CDR1 SGHAT, CDR2 FQNNGV. V was cut by 3 bases and J by 1 base, with 10 bases left in between. Supplemented by reference TRBV11-2 and TRBJ2-7, the full variable domain reads EAGVAQSPRYKIIEKRQSVAFWCNPISGHATLYWYQQILGQGPKLLIQFQNNGVVDDSQLPKDRFSAERLKGVDSTLKIQPAKLEDSAVYLCASSFRRQSYEQYFGPGTRLTVT.

This clonotype has ten or more counts. The chain recombines TRBV7-6 with TRBJ1-5; tentative D call: TRBD1 (5 bases). The V end was cut by 6 bases, the J end by 7 bases, with 13 bases between. The CDR3 is 13 residues long. In germline, CDR1 is SGHVS, CDR2 FNYEAQ. The CDR3 spells CASSLGREQPQHF. CDR3 DNA sequence: TGTGCCAGCAGTTTGGGCAGGGAACAGCCCCAGCATTTT.

The chain is built from TRBV28 and TRBJ2-5; TRBD2 matches at 11 bases. The J segment lost 0 bases and the V segment lost 4 bases, leaving 13 bases of the junction unmatched. CDR1 MDHEN and CDR2 SYDVKM come from the germline V gene. This CDR3 is 19 amino acids long. The CDR3 DNA is TGTGCCAGCAGTTCCCCAGATAGCGGGGGGGAAGGGTACCAAGAGACCCAGTACTTC. This gives the protein CASSSPDSGGEGYQETQYF.

V is TRBV7-1 and J is TRBJ2-5; weak D call: TRBD2 (5 bases). TRBV7-1 is an open reading frame whose function is uncertain. The CDR3 loop spans 16 amino acids. V lost 5 bases and J 2 bases, leaving 18 bases between the germline ends. The CDR3 reads CASSAVRSGGQETQYF. The CDR3 DNA reads TGTGCCAGCAGCGCGGTAAGGAGCGGAGGACAAGAGACCCAGTACTTC.

This chain links TRBV11-2 with TRBJ2-5; 11 positions match TRBD2. CDR1 and CDR2 (germline): SGHAT, FQNNGV. The CDR3 spans 18 residues. V shed 2 bases and J 1 base; nucleotides not matched to a gene: 9. This CDR3 reads CASSLRGKTSGTQETQYF. The DNA for the CDR3 is TGTGCCAGCAGCTTACGGGGGAAGACTAGCGGGACCCAAGAGACCCAGTACTTC.

This clonotype was seen more than once but under ten times. The chain is built from TRBV6-2 or TRBV6-3 and TRBJ2-7, with D perhaps matching TRBD2 (5 bases). Trimming removed 0 bases from V and 5 bases from J, with 8 bases in between. The CDR3 runs 13 residues. CDR1 is MNHEY, CDR2 SVGEGT, per germline. CDR3 nucleotide sequence: TGTGCCAGCAGTTACTCGCCTAGCCACGAGCAGTACTTC. This encodes CASSYSPSHEQYF.

The chain recombines TRBV15 with TRBJ2-3, with no clear D. With 1 base removed from V and 0 bases from J, the gap between germline ends came to 8 bases. The CDR3 covers 15 residues. In germline, CDR1 is LNHNV, CDR2 YYDKDF (reference sequence). The CDR3 DNA reads as TGTGCCACCAGCAGAGTCCCGCAGAGCACAGATACGCAGTATTTT. Its protein is CATSRVPQSTDTQYF.

This chain connects TRBV20-1 to TRBJ1-2; tentative D call: TRBD1 (6 bases). Trimming stripped 7 bases from V and 4 bases from J, with 19 bases between. There are 14 residues in the CDR3. Germline V gene sequence: CDR1 DFQATT, CDR2 SNEGSKA (reference sequence). CDR3 in DNA: TGCAGTGTGGTTGGGGGGGGGGCAGGCTATGGCTACACCTTC. It specifies CSVVGGGAGYGYTF.

Only a few counts were recorded for this clonotype. The V and J genes are TRBV30 and TRBJ1-3, with a tentative D call TRBD1 (6 bases). The CDR3 extends over 16 amino acids. Germline CDR1 reads GTSNPN; CDR2 reads SVGIG (reference sequence). Trimming shortened V by 0 bases and J by 0 bases, and 12 bases separated the two germline ends. The CDR3 DNA sequence: TGTGCCTGGAGTGTACGGCAGGGGAACTCTGGAAACACCATATATTTT. Translation: CAWSVRQGNSGNTIYF.

This clonotype has just a few counts. This chain joins TRBV19 and TRBJ1-1, with D uncertain. Trimming stripped 9 bases from V and 3 bases from J, with 14 bases between. The CDR3 covers 13 residues. Per germline, CDR1 LNHDA and CDR2 SQIVND (reference sequence). The DNA for the CDR3 is TGTGCCAGCCAGATCGGGGTTGACACTGAAGCTTTCTTT. This sequence encodes CASQIGVDTEAFF. Drawing the rest from reference TRBV19 and TRBJ1-1, the complete variable domain is DGGITQSPKYLFRKEGQNVTLSCEQNLNHDAMYWYRQDPGQGLRLIYYSQIVNDFQKGDIAEGYSVSREKKESFPLTVTSAQKNPTAFYLCASQIGVDTEAFFGQGTRLTVV.

This clonotype was seen more than once but under ten times. The J gene is TRBJ2-6, the V gene TRBV6-2 or TRBV6-3, with TRBD1 matching over 9 bases. Trimming cost V 4 bases and J 4 bases; bases outside gene matches: 5. The CDR3 consists of 16 residues. The germline CDR1 and CDR2 sequences are MNHEY and SVGEGT. In DNA, the CDR3 is TGTGCCAGCAGTTCCGGGACAGGGAACGGGGCCAACGTCCTGACTTTC. Amino acids: CASSSGTGNGANVLTF.

The chain recombines TRBV7-2 with TRBJ1-1; D is undetermined. CDR3 size: 15 residues. V was cut by 2 bases and J by 1 base, with 11 bases left in between. CDR1 is SGHTA and CDR2 is FQGNSA in the germline V gene. CDR3 region: CASSLFRTKNTEAFF. As DNA, the CDR3 is TGTGCCAGCAGCTTATTCCGCACTAAGAACACTGAAGCTTTCTTT.

This clonotype was seen a handful of times. CDR3 DNA: TGTGCCAGCAGATTCGAGGGAGGCGTTGGGACCCAGTACTTC. Translation: CASRFEGGVGTQYF. The rearrangement joins TRBV2 to TRBJ2-5; tentatively, D is TRBD2 (6 bases). Germline assignment: CDR1 SNHLY and CDR2 FYNNEI. CDR3 size: 14 residues. The germline V and J ends were trimmed by 6 bases and 7 bases, with 18 bases remaining between them.

In this sample, this clonotype turned up many times. The chain has TRBV6-2 or TRBV6-3 and TRBJ1-1; D gene uncertain. The germline V gene has CDR1 MNHEY and CDR2 SVGEGT. The ends were cut back, 4 bases at V and 1 base at J, with 10 bases in the middle. This CDR3 is built from 14 residues. In nucleotides, the CDR3 is TGTGCCAGCAGTTCCACCACACCGAACACTGAAGCTTTCTTT. Its translation is CASSSTTPNTEAFF.

The V call is TRBV13, the J call TRBJ2-7, with D perhaps matching TRBD2 (6 bases). Trimming took off 3 bases at V and 1 base at J, with 13 bases between the two ends. Per germline, CDR1 PRHDT and CDR2 FYEKMQ (reference sequence). The CDR3 has 15 residues. CDR3 in DNA: TGTGCCAGCAGCTTTAGCGGAGGGAATTCCTACGAGCAGTACTTC. Translating gives CASSFSGGNSYEQYF.

About this clonotype: A read error is possible here, since a much larger clone lies one base away. V and J are TRBV19 and TRBJ2-1; TRBD1 or TRBD2 may be the D gene (5 bases each). CDR3 length: 17 residues. Trimming cost V 7 bases and J 4 bases, with 23 bases left between them. Per the germline V gene, CDR1 is LNHDA and CDR2 is SQIVND (reference sequence). The CDR3 loop reads CASIPRGAGSRYNEQFF. The CDR3 DNA reads TGTGCCAGTATCCCCCGGGGTGCAGGGAGTCGTTACAATGAGCAGTTCTTC.

The chain has TRBV28 and TRBJ2-7; no clear D. Germline CDR1 reads MDHEN; CDR2 reads SYDVKM. The V end was cut by 10 bases, the J end by 4 bases, with 14 bases between. The CDR3 extends over 12 amino acids. The CDR3 protein is CAITDGSYEQYF. CDR3 sequence (DNA): TGTGCCATCACGGACGGCTCTTACGAGCAGTACTTC.